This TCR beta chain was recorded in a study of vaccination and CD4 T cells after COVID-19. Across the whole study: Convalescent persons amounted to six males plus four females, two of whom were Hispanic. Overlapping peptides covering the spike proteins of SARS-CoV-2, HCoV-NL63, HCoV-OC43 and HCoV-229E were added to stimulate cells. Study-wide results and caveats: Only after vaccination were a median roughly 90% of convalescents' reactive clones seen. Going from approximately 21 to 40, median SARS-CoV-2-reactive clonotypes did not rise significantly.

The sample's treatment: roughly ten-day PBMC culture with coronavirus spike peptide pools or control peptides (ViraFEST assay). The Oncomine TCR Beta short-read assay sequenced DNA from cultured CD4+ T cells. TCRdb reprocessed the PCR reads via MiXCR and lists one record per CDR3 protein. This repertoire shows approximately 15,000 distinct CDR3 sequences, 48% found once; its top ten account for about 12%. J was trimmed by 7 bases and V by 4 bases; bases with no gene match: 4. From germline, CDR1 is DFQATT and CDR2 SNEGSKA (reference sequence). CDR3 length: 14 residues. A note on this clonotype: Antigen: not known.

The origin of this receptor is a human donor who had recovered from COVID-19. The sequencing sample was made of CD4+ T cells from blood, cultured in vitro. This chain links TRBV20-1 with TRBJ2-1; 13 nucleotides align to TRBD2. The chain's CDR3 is CSAKGLAGSNEQFF. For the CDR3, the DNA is TGCAGTGCTAAGGGACTAGCGGGATCAAATGAGCAGTTCTTC.